Each of the 23 T cell receptor beta chains below was sequenced from the same sample in a study of T cells expressing NK-cell markers. From its re-call of the 5' RACE reads, TCRdb lists each CDR3 protein once, without DNA. The listing contains under 600,000 distinct CDR3 sequences. The specimen sequenced was blood T cells: a sorted CD56 or NKG2C T cell subset, CD4+ or CD8+ T cells, or bulk PBMC T cells (not recorded which). The receptors were gathered from a woman in her fifties or sixties in good health.

The chain combines TRBV20-1 with TRBJ2-1. The V gene's germline CDR1 is DFQATT and CDR2 SNEGSKA (reference sequence). This CDR3 spans 15 amino acids. This CDR3 reads CSAFEPGGPYNEQFF.

The chain links TRBV5-1 to TRBJ2-1. CDR1 SGHRS and CDR2 YFSETQ come from the germline V gene. CDR3 length equals 12 residues. The CDR3 reads CASSLQEDEQFF.

This chain's CDR3 is CAGTTGRDTQYF. J is TRBJ2-3 and V is TRBV18; TCRdb's D call, TRBD1, is unchecked because there is no DNA. The CDR3 runs to 12 residues. Germline CDR1 KGHSH, CDR2 LQKENI. Drawing the rest from reference TRBV18 and TRBJ2-3, the complete variable domain is NAGVMQNPRHLVRRRGQEARLRCSPMKGHSHVYWYRQLPEEGLKFMVYLQKENIIDESGMPKERFSAEFPKEGPSILRIQQVVRGDSAAYFCAGTTGRDTQYFGPGTRLTVL.

The chain is built from TRBV7-9 and TRBJ1-6. The CDR3 loop spans 17 amino acids. Germline loops: CDR1 SEHNR, CDR2 FQNEAQ (reference sequence). The CDR3 loop is CASSLAPQGFDNSPLHF. Full variable domain (outside the CDR3, taken from reference TRBV7-9 and TRBJ1-6): DTGVSQNPRHKITKRGQNVTFRCDPISEHNRLYWYRQTLGQGPEFLTYFQNEAQLEKSRLLSDRFSAERPKGSFSTLEIQRTEQGDSAMYLCASSLAPQGFDNSPLHFGNGTRLTVT.

The J gene is TRBJ2-1, the V gene TRBV6-5; lacking DNA, the TRBD1 call made by TCRdb goes unchecked. From germline, CDR1 is MNHEY and CDR2 SVGAGI. This CDR3 has 16 residues. CDR3: CASRGTGGGIYNEQFF.

This chain links TRBV12-5 with TRBJ1-2. This CDR3 has 14 amino acids. Germline V gene sequence: CDR1 LGHNT, CDR2 FRNRAP. The CDR3 spells CASGLTPQQFGYTF.

The chain links TRBV25-1 to TRBJ2-5; lacking DNA, the TRBD1 call made by TCRdb goes unchecked. The CDR3 spans 14 residues. Germline V lookup: CDR1 MGHDK, CDR2 SYGVNS. CDR3 protein: CASSGTARGETQYF.

The V call is TRBV11-2, the J call TRBJ1-4. The CDR3 loop spans 12 amino acids. Germline lookup yields CDR1 SGHAT and CDR2 FQNNGV. This chain's CDR3 is CASSLGGEKLFF.

The gene calls are TRBV20-1 and TRBJ1-1; TCRdb's D gene call, TRBD1, goes unchecked for lack of DNA. Looked up from germline, CDR1 is DFQATT and CDR2 is SNEGSKA (reference sequence). The CDR3 sequence is 14 residues long. This chain's CDR3 is CSARDRGTSTEAFF.

The rearrangement links TRBV20-1 to TRBJ2-5; no DNA is available, so the TRBD1 call from TCRdb remains unchecked. Germline-derived CDR1 and CDR2 are DFQATT and SNEGSKA (reference sequence). The CDR3 totals 14 residues. This CDR3 is CSASFPEIQETQYF.

The chain employs TRBV10-3 and TRBJ2-1; the D gene TCRdb calls, TRBD2, cannot be checked with no DNA. Germline CDR1 is ENHRY and CDR2 is SYGVKD. This CDR3 has 13 residues. The CDR3 region is CAIGTDSMNEQFF.

This chain uses TRBV11-1 with TRBJ1-1. This CDR3 comprises 12 residues. Germline CDR1 reads SGHAT; CDR2 reads FQDESV (reference sequence). The CDR3 sequence: CASSFIGFEAFF.

The J gene is TRBJ1-2, the V gene TRBV10-3; TCRdb calls TRBD1, which cannot be checked without DNA. CDR3 length: 15 amino acids. Looked up from germline, CDR1 is ENHRY and CDR2 is SYGVKD. This CDR3 is CAISERQGALYGYTF.

This chain links TRBV12-3 or TRBV12-4 with TRBJ2-1; TCRdb proposes TRBD2, but this gene call is untestable without DNA. This CDR3 spans 15 amino acids. The CDR3 reads CASSKGLAGEYEQFF.

The chain combines TRBV9 with TRBJ1-3; the D call of TRBD1 rests on TCRdb alone, since no DNA is present to check it. Germline V gene data show CDR1 as SGDLS and CDR2 as YYNGEE. The CDR3 contains 16 residues. The CDR3 spells CASSVYARGDGNTIYF.

V usage is TRBV24-1 and J usage is TRBJ2-2; lacking DNA, the TRBD1 call made by TCRdb goes unchecked. CDR1 is KGHDR, CDR2 SFDVKD, per germline. The CDR3 spans 16 residues. The CDR3 reads CATSDPRRGKDGELFF.

The chain combines TRBV29-1 with TRBJ2-1. The CDR3 totals 14 residues. Germline V lookup: CDR1 SQVTM, CDR2 ANQGSEA. CDR3 sequence reads: CSDHAQSSYNEQFF.

This rearrangement joins TRBV10-3 to TRBJ2-7; TCRdb's D gene call, TRBD2, goes unchecked for lack of DNA. CDR1 and CDR2 from the germline V gene are ENHRY and SYGVKD. This CDR3 contains 14 residues. CDR3 protein: CAISPAGGSYEQYF.

V and J are TRBV5-1 and TRBJ1-1; TCRdb reports TRBD1, a call that lacks DNA to check it against. Germline values: CDR1 SGHRS, CDR2 YFSETQ. This CDR3 spans 14 amino acids. The CDR3 reads CASSFKGQNTEAFF.

The genes are TRBV5-1 and TRBJ2-4; TCRdb designates TRBD2, a call that cannot be tested without DNA. There are 19 residues in the CDR3. Germline V gene sequence: CDR1 SGHRS, CDR2 YFSETQ. This CDR3 reads CASSEGLAGAPLAKNIQYF.

CDR3 sequence reads: CSAYDFSVAGGLDEQFF. The chain couples TRBV20-1 to TRBJ2-1; lacking DNA, the TRBD2 call made by TCRdb goes unchecked. CDR3 length equals 17 residues. Germline V gives CDR1 DFQATT, CDR2 SNEGSKA (reference sequence).

The chain joins TRBV9 to TRBJ2-3; TCRdb calls TRBD1, which cannot be checked without DNA. This CDR3 is built from 13 residues. From germline, CDR1 is SGDLS and CDR2 YYNGEE. The CDR3 here is CASSGTGTDTQYF.

The genes are TRBV7-8 and TRBJ2-3. The germline V gene has CDR1 SGHVS and CDR2 FQNEAQ. The CDR3 has 18 amino acids. The CDR3 protein is CASSLALSKPLTADTQYF.